The following is a T cell receptor (beta chain) sequence with its context. Per germline, CDR1 LGHDT and CDR2 YNNKEL (reference sequence). V was shortened by 8 bases and J by 1 base, with 3 bases between the two germline ends. The CDR3 covers 12 residues. In the source study's methods: Nucleated cell number was recorded as an estimate derived from reference gene primer amplification. Using immunoSEQ multiplex PCR, the repertoire was profiled, and TCRdb retains in-frame clones only, with some absent. The V and J calls and clone size were taken over from that table, and D and trimming were inferred from the DNA. The sample records almost 200,000 clones, 80% to 90% being singletons. This entry belongs to a study of blood T cell repertoires in COVID-19.

The sample was PBMCs or T cells enriched from blood (not recorded which). The TCR originated in a woman between 18 and 29 years old who had recovered from COVID-19. The chain uses TRBV3-1 (or the pseudogene TRBV3-2) and TRBJ2-6; D ambiguous. CDR3 amino acids: CASASGANVLTF. CDR3 nucleotides: TGTGCCAGCGCGTCTGGGGCCAACGTCCTGACTTTC.